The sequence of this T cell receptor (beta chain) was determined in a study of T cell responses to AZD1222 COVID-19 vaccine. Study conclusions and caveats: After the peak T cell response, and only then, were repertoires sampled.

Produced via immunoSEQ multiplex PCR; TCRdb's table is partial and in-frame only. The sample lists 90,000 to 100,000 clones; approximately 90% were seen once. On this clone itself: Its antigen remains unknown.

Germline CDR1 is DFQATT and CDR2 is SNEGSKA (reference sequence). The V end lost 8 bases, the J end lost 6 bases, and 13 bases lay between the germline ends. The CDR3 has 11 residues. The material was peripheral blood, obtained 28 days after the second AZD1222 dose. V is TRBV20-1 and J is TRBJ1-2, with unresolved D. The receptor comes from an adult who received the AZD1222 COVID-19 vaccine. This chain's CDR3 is CSQREGNGYTF. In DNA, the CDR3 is TGCAGTCAAAGAGAAGGGAATGGCTACACCTTC.